Listed below are T cell receptor beta chains from one sample, sequenced in a study of identical twins. From the 5' RACE reads, TCRdb called clonotypes with MiXCR, one entry per CDR3 protein. The data show 510,000 or so distinct CDR3 sequences, nearly 15% seen once. Separately, the same data were catalogued under a study of yellow fever vaccine responses in identical twins.

Sequencing used CD4+ T cells sorted from blood. Receptor source: a woman aged 18-29 years in good health. Each CDR3 is given with its conserved first and last residue. The D gene is left open where the match is weak. Clone size, where shown, is once, few, many, or a class for clones that have expanded.

clone size | D gene | J gene | V gene | CDR3 protein | CDR3 DNA
- | - | TRBJ2-5 | TRBV20-1 | CSVPTNGAGGAQYF | TGCAGTGTCCCCACGAATGGGGCTGGAGGTGCCCAGTACTTC
once | - | TRBJ2-1 | TRBV6-5 | CASRGQREQFF | TGTGCCAGCCGGGGGCAGCGTGAGCAGTTCTTC
- | - | TRBJ1-1 | TRBV28 | CASSLQASGASEAFF | TGTGCCAGCAGTTTACAGGCGTCCGGTGCCTCTGAAGCTTTCTTT
- | - | TRBJ2-1 | TRBV6-6 | CASSRLRDEQFF | TGTGCCAGCAGCCGTCTCCGGGATGAGCAGTTCTTC
- | TRBD2 | TRBJ2-7 | TRBV6-1 | CASSPGTSINEQYF | TGTGCCAGCAGCCCCGGGACTAGCATCAACGAGCAGTACTTC
- | - | TRBJ2-1 | TRBV12-3/TRBV12-4 | CASSANGVRNEQFF | TGTGCCAGCAGTGCGAACGGAGTGAGGAATGAGCAGTTCTTC
once | - | TRBJ1-2 | TRBV19 | CASSIGTVDYGYTF | TGTGCCAGTAGTATAGGGACAGTCGACTATGGCTACACCTTC
- | TRBD1 | TRBJ1-5 | TRBV6-5 | CASSYSPQGAAQPQHF | TGTGCCAGCAGTTACTCGCCCCAGGGGGCGGCTCAGCCCCAGCATTTT
few | TRBD2 | TRBJ2-7 | TRBV12-3/TRBV12-4 | CASTWGGKDEQYF | TGTGCCAGCACCTGGGGGGGGAAAGACGAGCAGTACTTC
few | - | TRBJ1-1 | TRBV20-1 | CSASWVANTEAFF | TGCAGTGCTAGTTGGGTCGCGAACACTGAAGCTTTCTTT
- | - | TRBJ1-2 | TRBV5-1 | CASSLETPWGGYTF | TGCGCCAGCAGCTTGGAGACACCCTGGGGTGGCTACACCTTC
few | TRBD1 | TRBJ1-1 | TRBV10-3 | CAISPRTGGMNTEAFF | TGTGCCATCAGTCCAAGGACAGGGGGCATGAACACTGAAGCTTTCTTT
few | - | TRBJ2-1 | TRBV20-1 | CSARVLAPSSYNEQFF | TGCAGTGCCAGAGTGCTAGCGCCCAGCTCCTACAATGAGCAGTTCTTC
few | TRBD2 | TRBJ2-3 | TRBV18 | CASSPLNGTKTDTQYF | TGTGCCAGCTCACCACTAAACGGGACTAAGACAGATACGCAGTATTTT